Presented here are 5 T cell receptor beta chains from one specimen sequenced in a study of follicular helper T cells after annual influenza vaccination (dated by TCRdb to 2016 to 2017). The sample's time point label is to be understood as: 2014-2015 season, pre-vaccination. The receptor library was made with the immunoSEQ multiplex PCR assay. Drawn from immuneACCESS, this table holds only the in-frame rearrangements with V and J called that TCRdb kept. Clones are partly lost; checked studies trace under half to an unresolved V gene and leave the rest unexplained. This sample holds over 14,000 clones; about four fifths were observed only once. The ten largest clones represent more than 0.25% of the sample. The sample was CXCR5- memory CD4+ T cells sorted from blood, taken on the day of influenza vaccination. Sample cell subset or site, as interpreted from the label and publication: CXCR5- memory CD4 T cells. These receptors were taken from an adult who received the influenza vaccine.

The chain employs TRBV14 and TRBJ2-5; no definite D call. The V gene lost 0 bases and the J gene lost 5 bases, with 16 bases spanning the gap. Germline V gives CDR1 SGHDN, CDR2 FVKESK. The CDR3 is 16 residues long. This CDR3 is CASSQESARGRETQYF. CDR3 DNA sequence: TGTGCCAGCAGCCAAGAATCCGCCCGTGGTCGGGAGACCCAGTACTTC.

In this sample, this clone turned up a few times. V is TRBV15 and J is TRBJ1-2; D may be TRBD1 (5 bases). Deletions cut 6 bases from V and 4 bases from J, with 12 bases between. The CDR3 is 13 amino acids. Germline CDR1 and CDR2: LNHNV and YYDKDF (reference sequence). Here the CDR3 DNA reads TGTGCCACCAGTATGGACACCCTCTATGGCTACACCTTC. Amino acids: CATSMDTLYGYTF.

The gene calls are TRBV14 and TRBJ1-3, with TRBD1 as a possible D gene (6 bases). The V and J ends lost 1 base and 4 bases respectively, with 17 bases between them. The CDR3 runs 17 residues. The germline CDR1 and CDR2 sequences are SGHDN and FVKESK. CDR3 DNA: TGTGCCAGCAGCCAAGCCAGGGGAGTTCCTGGGGGAAACACCATATATTTT. This gives the protein CASSQARGVPGGNTIYF.

The rearrangement links TRBV2 to TRBJ2-2; D perhaps matches TRBD2 (6 bases). V lost 3 bases to trimming and J lost 0 bases, with 8 bases between them. From germline, CDR1 is SNHLY and CDR2 FYNNEI. The CDR3 has 15 amino acids. The CDR3, as DNA: TGTGCCAGCAGTGACGGCGGGGCGAACACCGGGGAGCTGTTTTTT. Its protein product is CASSDGGANTGELFF.

The gene calls are TRBV5-1 and TRBJ2-5, with 11 bases fitting TRBD2. V was pared by 4 bases and J by 5 bases, with 7 bases of the junction left unmatched. This CDR3 contains 15 residues. The germline V gene encodes CDR1 SGHRS and CDR2 YFSETQ. The CDR3 protein is CASSPHSGGVETQYF. For the CDR3, the DNA is TGCGCCAGCAGCCCGCATAGCGGGGGGGTGGAGACCCAGTACTTC.